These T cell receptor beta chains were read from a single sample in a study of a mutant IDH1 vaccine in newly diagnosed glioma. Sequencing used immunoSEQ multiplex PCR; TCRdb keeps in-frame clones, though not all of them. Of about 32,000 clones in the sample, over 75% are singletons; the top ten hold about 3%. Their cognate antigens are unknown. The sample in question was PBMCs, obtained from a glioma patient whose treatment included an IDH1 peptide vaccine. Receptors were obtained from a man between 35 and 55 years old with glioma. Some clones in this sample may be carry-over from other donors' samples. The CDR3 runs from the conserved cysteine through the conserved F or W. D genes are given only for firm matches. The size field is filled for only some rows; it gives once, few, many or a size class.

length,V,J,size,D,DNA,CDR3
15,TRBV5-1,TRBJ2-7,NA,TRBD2,TGCGCCAGCAGCTTGGTTAGCGGGGTCTCCTACGAGCAGTACTTC,CASSLVSGVSYEQYF
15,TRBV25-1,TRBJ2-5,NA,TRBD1,TGTGCCAGCAGTGAATACCAGGGGGCGAGGGAGACCCAGTACTTC,CASSEYQGARETQYF
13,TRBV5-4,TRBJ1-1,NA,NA,TGTGCCAGCAGCTTGGGGGCTTGGACTGAAGCTTTCTTT,CASSLGAWTEAFF
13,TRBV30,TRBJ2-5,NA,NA,TGTGCCTGGAAGACTGATTACTTTGGGACCCAGTACTTC,CAWKTDYFGTQYF
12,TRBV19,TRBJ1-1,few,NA,TGTGCCAGTAGTGTCTGGAACACTGAAGCTTTCTTT,CASSVWNTEAFF
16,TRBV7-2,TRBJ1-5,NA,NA,TGTGCCAGCAGCAACGCCCGGGGAGTTAGCAATCAGCCCCAGCATTTT,CASSNARGVSNQPQHF
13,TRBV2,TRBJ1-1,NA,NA,TGTGCCAGCAGTGAAGGGGCGAACACTGAAGCTTTCTTT,CASSEGANTEAFF
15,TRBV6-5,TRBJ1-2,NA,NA,TGTGCCAGCAGTTACAACAGGGCTAAATACTATGGCTACACCTTC,CASSYNRAKYYGYTF
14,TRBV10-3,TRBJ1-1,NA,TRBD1,TGTGCCATCAGTGGACAGGGTTCCCACACTGAAGCTTTCTTT,CAISGQGSHTEAFF
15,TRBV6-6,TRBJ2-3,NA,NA,TGTGCCAGCAGTTACTCTGGGGGCGCCGCAGATACGCAGTATTTT,CASSYSGGAADTQYF
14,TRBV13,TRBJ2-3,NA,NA,TGTGCCAGCAGCTTAATTGGGGGCCGGGATACGCAGTATTTT,CASSLIGGRDTQYF
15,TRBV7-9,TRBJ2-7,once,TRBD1,TGTGCCAGCAGCTCCAGACAGGGAACTACCTACGAGCAGTACTTC,CASSSRQGTTYEQYF
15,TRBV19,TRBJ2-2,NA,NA,TGTGCCAGTAGTATTAACCGGAGGAGCACCGGGGAGCTGTTTTTT,CASSINRRSTGELFF
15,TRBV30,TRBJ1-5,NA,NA,TGTGCCTGGAGTCATAGGGACCGGACGAGCCAGCCCCAGCATTTT,CAWSHRDRTSQPQHF
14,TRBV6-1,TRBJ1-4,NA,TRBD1,TGTGCCAGCTTCCCCGGGACAGGGAATGAAAAACTGTTTTTT,CASFPGTGNEKLFF
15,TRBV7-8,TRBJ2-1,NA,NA,TGTGCCAGCAGCTTAATAGCTCCCCGGTACAATGAGCAGTTCTTC,CASSLIAPRYNEQFF
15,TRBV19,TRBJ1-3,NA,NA,TGTGCCAGTAGTATAAGGCAGGGATCTGGAAACACCATATATTTT,CASSIRQGSGNTIYF
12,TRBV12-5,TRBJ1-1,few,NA,TGTGCTAGTGGCGTCATTTCCCCTGAAGCTTTCTTT,CASGVISPEAFF
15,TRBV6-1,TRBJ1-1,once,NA,TGTGCCAGCAGCGAGCCGACTCGGAGGAACACTGAAGCTTTCTTT,CASSEPTRRNTEAFF
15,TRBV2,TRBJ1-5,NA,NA,TGTGCCAGTCGAGCGGGACCGCTTAGCAATCAGCCCCAGCATTTT,CASRAGPLSNQPQHF
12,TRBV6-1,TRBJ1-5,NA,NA,TGTGCCAGCAGTGTTAGCAATCAGCCCCAGCATTTT,CASSVSNQPQHF
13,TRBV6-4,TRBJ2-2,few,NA,TGTGCCAGCAGTGATGGGGACACCGGGGAGCTGTTTTTT,CASSDGDTGELFF
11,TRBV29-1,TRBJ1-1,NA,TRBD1,TGCAGCGTAGAGACAGGGGCTGAAGCTTTCTTT,CSVETGAEAFF
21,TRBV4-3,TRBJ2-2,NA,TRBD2,TGCGCCAGCAGCCAAGATAGGGGACTAGCGGAATCGCCGTGGGGTACCGGGGAGCTGTTTTTT,CASSQDRGLAESPWGTGELFF
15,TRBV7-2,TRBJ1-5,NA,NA,TGTGCCAGCAGCTTAGTAGGGGGGGGCAATCAGCCCCAGCATTTT,CASSLVGGGNQPQHF
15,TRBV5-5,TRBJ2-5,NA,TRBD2,TGTGCCAGCGGCCCTGGACTAGCGCTCCAAGGGACCCAGTACTTC,CASGPGLALQGTQYF
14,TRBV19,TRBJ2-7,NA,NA,TGTGCCAGTAGTCCAGTCTCGGAGGCCTACGAGCAGTACTTC,CASSPVSEAYEQYF
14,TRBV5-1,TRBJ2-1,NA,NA,TGCGCCAGCAGCGCCCCGGGGTCCTACAATGAGCAGTTCTTC,CASSAPGSYNEQFF
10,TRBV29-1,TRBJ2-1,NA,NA,TGCAGCGTATTCGACAATGAGCAGTTCTTC,CSVFDNEQFF
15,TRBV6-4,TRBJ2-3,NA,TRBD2,TGTGCCAGCAGTGACTCCGGGGGGGCCACAGATACGCAGTATTTT,CASSDSGGATDTQYF
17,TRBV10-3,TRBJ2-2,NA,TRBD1,TGTGCCATTAGACCTGGGACAGGGTCTATGGGGACCGGGGAGCTGTTTTTT,CAIRPGTGSMGTGELFF
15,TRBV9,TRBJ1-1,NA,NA,TGTGCCAGCAGCGTAGTTGCGGAGGGGAGGACTGAAGCTTTCTTT,CASSVVAEGRTEAFF
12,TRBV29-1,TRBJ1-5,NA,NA,TGCAGCGCTACAGTTCCCAATCAGCCCCAGCATTTT,CSATVPNQPQHF
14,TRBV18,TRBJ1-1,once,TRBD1,TGTGCCAGTTTCAGGACAGGGGATAACACTGAAGCTTTCTTT,CASFRTGDNTEAFF
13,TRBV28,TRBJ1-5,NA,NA,TGTGCCGCGAGAACGGGGCCCAATCAGCCCCAGCATTTT,CAARTGPNQPQHF
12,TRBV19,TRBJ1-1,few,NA,TGTGCCAGCAGGGATGTGAACACTGAAGCTTTCTTT,CASRDVNTEAFF